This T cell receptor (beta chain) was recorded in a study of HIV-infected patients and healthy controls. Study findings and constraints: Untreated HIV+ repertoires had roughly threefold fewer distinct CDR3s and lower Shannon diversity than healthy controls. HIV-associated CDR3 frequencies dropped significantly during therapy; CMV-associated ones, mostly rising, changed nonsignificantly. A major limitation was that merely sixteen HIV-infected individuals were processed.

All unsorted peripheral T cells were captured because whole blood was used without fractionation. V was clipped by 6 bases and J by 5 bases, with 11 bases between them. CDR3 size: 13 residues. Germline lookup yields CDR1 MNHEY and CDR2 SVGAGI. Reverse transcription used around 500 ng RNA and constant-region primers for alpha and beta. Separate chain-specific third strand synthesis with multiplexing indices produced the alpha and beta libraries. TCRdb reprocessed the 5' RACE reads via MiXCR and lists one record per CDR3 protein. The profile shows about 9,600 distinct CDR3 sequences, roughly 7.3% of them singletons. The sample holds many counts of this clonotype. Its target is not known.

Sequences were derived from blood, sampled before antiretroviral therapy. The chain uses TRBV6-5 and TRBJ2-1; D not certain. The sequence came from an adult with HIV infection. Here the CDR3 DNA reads TGTGCCAGCAGCCGGACGGCTAACAATGAGCAGTTCTTC. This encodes CASSRTANNEQFF.